Shown below are 27 T cell receptor beta chains from a single sample sequenced in a study of T cell responses to AZD1222 COVID-19 vaccine. Some clones are missing from TCRdb's copy, which holds only in-frame ones; the method was immunoSEQ multiplex PCR. Of about 95,000 clones in the sample, about 89% are singletons; the top ten hold around 3.5%. The starting material was peripheral blood, obtained on day 0 of AZD1222 vaccination. The receptors originated from an adult in good health.

This sequence joins TRBV5-5 and TRBJ1-5; no reliable D call. In germline, CDR1 is SGHKS, CDR2 YYEKEE (reference sequence). V lost 5 bases and J lost 6, with 15 bases in between. There are 14 residues in the CDR3. CDR3 sequence reads: CASRPEPSSQPQHF. The CDR3, as DNA: TGTGCCAGCAGACCCGAACCTTCCAGTCAGCCCCAGCATTTT.

In DNA form, the CDR3 reads TGCGCCAGCAGCTTGGTCGGGGGTGGAGAGACCCAGTACTTC. Translated, it gives CASSLVGGGETQYF. The chain carries TRBV5-1 and TRBJ2-5; D might be TRBD2 (6 bases). CDR3 length: 14 residues. Trimming shortened V by 0 bases and J by 4 bases, and 10 bases separated the two germline ends. CDR1 and CDR2 from the germline V gene are SGHRS and YFSETQ.

V gene TRBV5-6 combines with J gene TRBJ1-2; D call uncertain. V was shortened by 2 bases and J by 8 bases, with 16 bases between the two germline ends. The CDR3 totals 14 residues. Germline values: CDR1 SGHDT, CDR2 YYEEEE. The CDR3 protein is CASSFSTTIGGYTF. For the CDR3, the DNA is TGTGCCAGCAGCTTCTCTACCACAATAGGCGGCTACACCTTC.

In this sample, this clone turned up a few times. The DNA of the CDR3 is TGTGCCAGCAGCTTATTTGGGACAGGGGCTAATGAGCAGTTCTTC. Protein sequence: CASSLFGTGANEQFF. The gene calls are TRBV11-3 and TRBJ2-1; 10 bases fit TRBD1. The CDR3 consists of 15 residues. After removal of 2 bases from V and 7 bases from J, the junction contained 5 bases not matched to a gene. The germline CDR1 and CDR2 sequences are SGHNT and YENEEA.

The CDR3 here is CASSLGAGGAAETQYF. Here the CDR3 DNA reads TGTGCCAGCAGCTTAGGCGCCGGGGGGGCCGCAGAGACCCAGTACTTC. The chain links TRBV7-2 to TRBJ2-5, with TRBD2 matching over 8 bases. CDR1 and CDR2 (germline): SGHTA, FQGNSA. V lost 1 base to trimming and J lost 4 bases; unmatched junction nucleotides: 8. This CDR3 has 16 amino acids.

This chain connects TRBV7-3 to TRBJ1-2, with D perhaps TRBD1 (6 bases). Germline V gene sequence: CDR1 SGHTA, CDR2 FQGTGA. The CDR3 sequence is 14 residues long. The V gene lost 4 bases and the J gene lost 8 bases, with 17 bases spanning the gap. CDR3 DNA sequence: TGTGCCAGCAGCTCCCCTGAAACAGGGTCCGGCTACACCTTC. This codes for CASSSPETGSGYTF.

The chain couples TRBV11-2 to TRBJ1-6; 7 nucleotides line up with TRBD1. Germline trimming cut 4 bases from V and 7 bases from J; bases unmatched to any gene: 4. Germline V gives CDR1 SGHAT, CDR2 FQNNGV. The CDR3 consists of 14 residues. The CDR3 DNA sequence: TGTGCCAGCAGCTGGGGACAGCTCAATTCACCCCTCCACTTT. Translation: CASSWGQLNSPLHF.

J is TRBJ2-5 and V is TRBV5-1; 12 nucleotides match TRBD2. V shed 1 base, J shed 0 bases, and the junction held 7 bases outside the gene matches. The CDR3 sequence is 18 residues long. The germline V gene has CDR1 SGHRS and CDR2 YFSETQ. CDR3 coding DNA: TGCGCCAGCAGCTTGTTGCCTAGCGGGGGGGCGGACCAAGAGACCCAGTACTTC. Protein sequence: CASSLLPSGGADQETQYF.

The table lists this clone with a count of one. This chain joins TRBV3-1 (or the pseudogene TRBV3-2) and TRBJ1-2, with unresolved D. V gave up 2 bases and J gave up 4 bases, with 8 bases separating them. CDR1 LGHDT and CDR2 YNNKEL come from the germline V gene (reference sequence). This CDR3 spans 13 amino acids. CDR3 bases: TGTGCCAGCAGCCAATTGTACACCTATGGCTACACCTTC. Translating it yields CASSQLYTYGYTF.

The chain recombines TRBV11-2 with TRBJ1-1; 8 bases align to TRBD1. The CDR3 has 14 residues. Germline loops: CDR1 SGHAT, CDR2 FQNNGV. The V segment lost 4 bases and the J segment 11 bases; nucleotides outside the gene matches: 12. For the CDR3, the DNA is TGTGCCAGCAGCTCATCTTTCAGGGGGCAGTGGGCTTTCTTT. This gives the protein CASSSSFRGQWAFF.

This chain joins TRBV5-1 and TRBJ1-3, with D possibly TRBD1 on 6 matching bases. The CDR3 extends over 16 amino acids. Germline values: CDR1 SGHRS, CDR2 YFSETQ. V shed 3 bases and J shed 2 bases, with 15 bases lying between them. CDR3 region: CASSSPPGAPGNTIYF. Written as DNA, the CDR3 is TGCGCCAGCAGCTCCCCGCCAGGGGCTCCTGGAAACACCATATATTTT.

This clone was observed a single time. This chain connects TRBV19 to TRBJ2-1; D call uncertain. Between the trimmed V and J ends, which lost 1 base and 7 bases, there was a span of 8 bases. This CDR3 region has 13 residues. Germline V gene data show CDR1 as LNHDA and CDR2 as SQIVND (reference sequence). The CDR3 region is CASSIGGRNEQFF. The CDR3 DNA is TGTGCCAGTAGTATAGGGGGAAGGAATGAGCAGTTCTTC.

The rearrangement joins TRBV7-9 to TRBJ2-3, with TRBD1 matching over 7 bases. Germline V gene lookup returns CDR1 SEHNR and CDR2 FQNEAQ (reference sequence). This CDR3 spans 15 amino acids. With 2 bases clipped from V and 2 bases from J, the junction kept 4 bases outside the gene matches. DNA for the CDR3: TGTGCCAGCAGCTTACAGACAGGGTCCACAGATACGCAGTATTTT. Encoded protein: CASSLQTGSTDTQYF. Full variable domain (rest looked up from reference TRBV7-9 and TRBJ2-3): DTGVSQNPRHKITKRGQNVTFRCDPISEHNRLYWYRQTLGQGPEFLTYFQNEAQLEKSRLLSDRFSAERPKGSFSTLEIQRTEQGDSAMYLCASSLQTGSTDTQYFGPGTRLTVL.

The chain couples TRBV7-8 to TRBJ2-5; TRBD1 or TRBD2 may be the D gene (6 bases each). The CDR3 is 17 amino acids. The ends were cut back, 1 base at V and 2 bases at J, with 17 bases in the middle. CDR1 and CDR2 (germline): SGHVS, FQNEAQ. CDR3 sequence reads: CASSLGYRGARQETQYF. Here the CDR3 DNA reads TGTGCCAGCAGCTTAGGGTATAGGGGGGCGCGACAAGAGACCCAGTACTTC.

This chain uses TRBV4-1 with TRBJ1-3, with D unclear. Germline values: CDR1 MGHRA, CDR2 YSYEKL. The ends were cut back, 0 bases at V and 11 bases at J, with 20 bases in the middle. The CDR3 extends over 16 amino acids. The CDR3 region has the DNA TGCGCCAGCAGCCAAGATCCTCGTTGGGCTCGTGGTCCCATATATTTT. Its translation: CASSQDPRWARGPIYF.

CDR3 protein: CASSLGGARTGELFF. CDR3 coding DNA: TGTGCCAGCAGTTTGGGGGGCGCCCGGACCGGGGAGCTGTTTTTT. The chain recombines TRBV28 with TRBJ2-2; D may match TRBD1 or TRBD2 (6 bases each). V was pared by 3 bases and J by 5 bases, with 13 bases between. This CDR3 spans 15 amino acids. Germline assignment: CDR1 MDHEN and CDR2 SYDVKM.

This sequence joins TRBV4-2 and TRBJ1-2; D call uncertain. The CDR3 has 15 residues. From germline, CDR1 is LGHNA and CDR2 YNFKEQ. The V end was cut by 0 bases, the J end by 1 base, with 9 bases between. This CDR3 reads CASSQDGQLNYGYTF. The CDR3 DNA is TGTGCCAGCAGCCAAGATGGGCAGCTTAACTATGGCTACACCTTC.

The gene calls are TRBV30 and TRBJ1-3; 7 bases agree with TRBD1. CDR3 length equals 15 residues. The germline gives CDR1 GTSNPN, CDR2 SVGIG (reference sequence). The ends lost 1 base at V and 0 bases at J; junction bases unmatched: 3. The CDR3 coding sequence is TGTGCCTGGAGTGCACAGGGGATCTCTGGAAACACCATATATTTT. This translates into CAWSAQGISGNTIYF.

This sequence joins TRBV28 and TRBJ1-1; TRBD1 might be the D (6 bases). Trimming shortened V by 6 bases and J by 5 bases, and 16 bases separated the two germline ends. The CDR3 is made up of 14 amino acids. Germline V CDR1 and CDR2: MDHEN, SYDVKM. CDR3 DNA sequence: TGTGCCAGCAGCAGTGTCGGGACACTGACTGAAGCTTTCTTT. Its protein is CASSSVGTLTEAFF.

The gene calls are TRBV12-3 or TRBV12-4 and TRBJ2-1; weak D call: TRBD2 (5 bases). V lost 5 bases to trimming and J lost 10 bases, with 12 bases between them. The length of the CDR3 is 12 residues. CDR3 residues: CASSPGDHEQFF. As DNA, the CDR3 is TGTGCCAGCAGTCCCGGGGATCACGAGCAGTTCTTC.

This chain uses TRBV3-1 (or the pseudogene TRBV3-2) with TRBJ1-5; D is ambiguous. Trimming shortened V by 0 bases and J by 9 bases, and 9 bases separated the two germline ends. CDR3 length: 13 residues. Germline loops: CDR1 LGHDT, CDR2 YNNKEL (reference sequence). In DNA, the CDR3 is TGTGCCAGCAGCCAAGATCTGGTGGTGCCCCAGCATTTT. Translation: CASSQDLVVPQHF.

This rearrangement joins TRBV9 to TRBJ1-1; the match to TRBD1 covers 9 bases. The CDR3 is made up of 14 amino acids. Germline loops: CDR1 SGDLS, CDR2 YYNGEE. Losses at the gene ends were 0 bases for V and 3 bases for J; bases not matched to a gene: 0. CDR3 loop: CASSVGTGDTEAFF. The CDR3 DNA sequence: TGTGCCAGCAGCGTAGGGACAGGGGACACTGAAGCTTTCTTT.

The chain combines TRBV12-3 or TRBV12-4 with TRBJ1-1; the D gene is possibly TRBD1 (5 bases). This CDR3 is 12 amino acids long. Trimming removed 3 bases at V and 10 bases at J, with 12 bases between. In DNA, the CDR3 is TGTGCCAGCAGTTTCCCAGGGTACGGAGCTTTCTTT. It is translated as CASSFPGYGAFF.

The chain employs TRBV6-5 and TRBJ1-1, with D perhaps TRBD1 (5 bases). Germline CDR1 reads MNHEY; CDR2 reads SVGAGI. With 7 bases removed from V and 6 bases from J, the gap between germline ends came to 18 bases. This CDR3 is 14 amino acids long. CDR3 loop: CASTALGDGSEAFF. CDR3 coding DNA: TGTGCCAGCACTGCGCTAGGGGATGGCTCTGAAGCTTTCTTT.

J is TRBJ1-1 and V is TRBV28; 10 nucleotides align to TRBD1. V lost 8 bases and J lost 3; bases outside the gene matches: 3. The CDR3 consists of 13 residues. The germline V gene encodes CDR1 MDHEN and CDR2 SYDVKM. Here the CDR3 reads CASGTGEDTEAFF. As DNA, the CDR3 is TGTGCCAGCGGGACAGGGGAGGACACTGAAGCTTTCTTT. Variable domain in full (rest from reference TRBV28 and TRBJ1-1): DVKVTQSSRYLVKRTGEKVFLECVQDMDHENMFWYRQDPGLGLRLIYFSYDVKMKEKGDIPEGYSVSREKKERFSLILESASTNQTSMYLCASGTGEDTEAFFGQGTRLTVV.

Only a few counts were recorded for this clone. The chain combines TRBV6-7 with TRBJ2-7, with 7 bases matching TRBD2. TRBV6-7 is an ORF for which the function is uncertain. The V and J ends lost 0 bases and 1 base, in that order; junction bases with no gene match: 9. The CDR3 is 17 amino acids. The CDR3 DNA sequence: TGTGCCAGCAGTTACTCGAAAACTACGGGGGGTTCCTACGAGCAGTACTTC. Encoded protein: CASSYSKTTGGSYEQYF.

V is TRBV21-1 and J is TRBJ2-1; TRBD1, as called in the table, went unchecked against the DNA. TRBV21-1 is reported as a pseudogene. The CDR3 is 14 amino acids. CDR3 nucleotide sequence: TGTGCCAGCAGCAAAGTTGCAGGGGACAATGAGCAGTTCTTC. It encodes CASSKVAGDNEQFF.